This entry lists 5 T cell receptor beta chains sequenced from one sample in a study of T cell repertoires and HLA-DP antigens (dated by TCRdb to 2016 to 2019). Preparation of the library involved the immunoSEQ multiplex PCR assay. Held by TCRdb, this immuneACCESS table contains in-frame sequences only and omits some clones. Under half of the omission traces to an unresolved V gene where checked; the cause of the rest is unknown. Counted in this sample were approximately 89,000 clones; around nine tenths of them appeared once. The leading ten clones occupy roughly 1.6% of the sample. The antigens of these receptors remain unknown. The sample consisted of CD4+ T cells from PBMCs. The receptors derive from a man aged 50 to 60 in good health and CMV-seronegative.

The V and J genes are TRBV18 and TRBJ1-1; TRBD1 aligns across 7 bases. Germline CDR1 and CDR2: KGHSH and LQKENI. The CDR3 sequence is 15 residues long. Trimming removed 2 bases from V and 0 bases from J; junction bases left unmatched: 3. CDR3 in amino acids: CASSPGQDMNTEAFF. CDR3 in DNA: TGTGCCAGCTCACCAGGACAGGACATGAACACTGAAGCTTTCTTT.

The CDR3 nucleotides are TGTGCCAGCAGCCGACGGGGTGGGCAGCCCCAGCATTTT. This codes for CASSRRGGQPQHF. The chain employs TRBV6-5 and TRBJ1-5; unclear D gene. V was pared by 6 bases and J by 7 bases, with 13 bases between. This CDR3 is 13 amino acids long. The V gene's germline CDR1 is MNHEY and CDR2 SVGAGI.

V and J are TRBV6-5 and TRBJ2-3; possibly TRBD2 for D (5 bases). The CDR3 extends over 13 amino acids. V lost 5 bases to trimming and J lost 5 bases, with 11 bases between them. Germline V lookup: CDR1 MNHEY, CDR2 SVGAGI. CDR3 coding DNA: TGTGCCAGCAGTCCGCCGGGGAGAGATACGCAGTATTTT. Translating gives CASSPPGRDTQYF.

This clone appeared a few times. The V and J genes are TRBV28 and TRBJ1-4; 8 bases line up with TRBD1. The CDR3 contains 17 residues. V trimming: 5 bases; J trimming: 0 bases; junction bases outside the gene matches: 8. From germline, CDR1 is MDHEN and CDR2 SYDVKM. The CDR3 bases are TGTGCCAGCAGTAAGGGACAGGTCGGGGCAACTAATGAAAAACTGTTTTTT. As protein: CASSKGQVGATNEKLFF. The full variable domain, rest sourced from reference TRBV28 and TRBJ1-4, is DVKVTQSSRYLVKRTGEKVFLECVQDMDHENMFWYRQDPGLGLRLIYFSYDVKMKEKGDIPEGYSVSREKKERFSLILESASTNQTSMYLCASSKGQVGATNEKLFFGSGTQLSVL.

V is TRBV7-3 and J is TRBJ1-1; 9 bases match TRBD1. The germline gives CDR1 SGHTA, CDR2 FQGTGA. The V and J ends lost 5 bases and 3 bases, in that order; junction bases with no gene match: 4. The CDR3 has 14 residues. DNA of the CDR3: TGTGCCAGCAGCGCGGACAGGGGTGACACTGAAGCTTTCTTT. Protein product: CASSADRGDTEAFF.